A selection of T cell receptor beta chains follows, all from one sample in a study of blood T cell repertoires in COVID-19. Profiled with immunoSEQ multiplex PCR; TCRdb holds only in-frame clones, not every one. The sample has about 140,000 clones, approximately 80% seen once. The material sequenced was peripheral blood. All receptors derive from a man aged 50-59 years with acute or convalescent COVID-19. CDR3s include the opening cysteine and the closing phenylalanine or tryptophan. A D gene is named only where the DNA matches it firmly. Only part of the rows carry a size: once, few, many, or a class if the clone is expanded.

D gene | clone size | CDR3 length | J gene | V gene | CDR3 DNA | CDR3 protein
TRBD2 | NA | 16 | TRBJ2-3 | TRBV6-5 | TGTGCCAGCAGTTACACCAGCGGGGGAAGCACAGATACGCAGTATTTT | CASSYTSGGSTDTQYF
NA | NA | 15 | TRBJ1-2 | TRBV30 | TGTGCCTGGCACTCAAGAGCACTGGTTAACTATGGCTACACCTTC | CAWHSRALVNYGYTF
NA | NA | 14 | TRBJ1-2 | TRBV2 | TGTGCCAGCAGCCATCCGACAGCCTTCTATGGCTACACCTTC | CASSHPTAFYGYTF
TRBD1 | NA | 15 | TRBJ2-1 | TRBV3-1/TRBV3-2 | TGTGCCAGCAGCCCAGACAGGGGGCGCTACAATGAGCAGTTCTTC | CASSPDRGRYNEQFF
TRBD2 | NA | 15 | TRBJ2-5 | TRBV3-1/TRBV3-2 | TGTGCCAGCAGGCAGACTAGCGGGGCCGGGGAGACCCAGTACTTC | CASRQTSGAGETQYF
NA | NA | 15 | TRBJ2-1 | TRBV27 | TGTGCCAGCAGTTTAAGGACAGCCAGCTACAATGAGCAGTTCTTC | CASSLRTASYNEQFF
NA | NA | 14 | TRBJ1-2 | TRBV18 | TGTGCCAGCTCACCACCGAGCGGGACCGGCGGCTACACCTTC | CASSPPSGTGGYTF
NA | NA | 14 | TRBJ2-5 | TRBV7-3 | TGTGCCAGCAGCTTAGGGGCGACGGGAGAGACCCAGTACTTC | CASSLGATGETQYF
TRBD1 | NA | 13 | TRBJ1-2 | TRBV27 | TGTGCCAGCAGTCCCGGACAGGGGAATGGCTACACCTTC | CASSPGQGNGYTF
NA | once | 12 | TRBJ1-5 | TRBV3-1/TRBV3-2 | TGTGCCAGCAGCCCCCTTGGTGAGGCCCAGCATTTT | CASSPLGEAQHF
TRBD1 | NA | 17 | TRBJ1-6 | TRBV18 | TGTGCCAGCTCACCAAGTCCAGGGGGCCTCTATAATTCACCCCTCCACTTT | CASSPSPGGLYNSPLHF
TRBD2 | NA | 15 | TRBJ2-1 | TRBV7-3 | TGTGCCAGCAGCGATTGGGGCGGGGGTGAAAATGAGCAGTTCTTC | CASSDWGGGENEQFF
NA | NA | 15 | TRBJ2-4 | TRBV6-2/TRBV6-3 | TGTGCCAGCAGTTACCCGGGCGGGGCCCAAAACATTCAGTACTTC | CASSYPGGAQNIQYF
NA | NA | 15 | TRBJ1-5 | TRBV19 | TGTGCCAGTAGTAACAGGGATGTGGGCAATCAGCCCCAGCATTTT | CASSNRDVGNQPQHF
NA | few | 13 | TRBJ2-5 | TRBV5-4 | TGTGCCAGCAACCTAAGGGGCGAGGAGACCCAGTACTTC | CASNLRGEETQYF
TRBD1 | NA | 14 | TRBJ1-6 | TRBV7-9 | TGTGCCAGCAGCATTGAGACAGGGAGTATGCCCCTCCACTTT | CASSIETGSMPLHF
NA | NA | 17 | TRBJ2-1 | TRBV2 | TGTGCCAGCAGGGATTTAAAGGGGGTTATCTCCTACAATGAGCAGTTCTTC | CASRDLKGVISYNEQFF
NA | NA | 16 | TRBJ2-2 | TRBV19 | TGTGCCAGTAGTAAGATCCAGGGCGCGAACACCGGGGAGCTGTTTTTT | CASSKIQGANTGELFF
TRBD2 | NA | 17 | TRBJ2-5 | TRBV9 | TGTGCCAGCAGCGAAGGGGCTAGCGGGGGGCCCCAAGAGACCCAGTACTTC | CASSEGASGGPQETQYF
TRBD1 | NA | 14 | TRBJ1-3 | TRBV19 | TGTGCCAGTAGTGGACAGGGACGAGGAAACACCATATATTTT | CASSGQGRGNTIYF
TRBD2 | NA | 16 | TRBJ2-1 | TRBV12-5 | TGTGCTAGTGGTTTGTTACTAGCGGGGGATTACAATGAGCAGTTCTTC | CASGLLLAGDYNEQFF
NA | NA | 13 | TRBJ2-1 | TRBV5-6 | TGTGCCAGCAGCTTAACTAGACGGGATGAGCAGTTCTTC | CASSLTRRDEQFF
NA | NA | 13 | TRBJ2-5 | TRBV7-8 | TGTGCCAGCAGCTTACAAGCGGAGGGGACCCAGTACTTC | CASSLQAEGTQYF
NA | NA | 19 | TRBJ2-1 | TRBV21-1 | TGTGCCAGCAAGTCCCCTTGTCCGGACATTTATATCTCCTACAATGAGCAGTTCTTC | CASKSPCPDIYISYNEQFF